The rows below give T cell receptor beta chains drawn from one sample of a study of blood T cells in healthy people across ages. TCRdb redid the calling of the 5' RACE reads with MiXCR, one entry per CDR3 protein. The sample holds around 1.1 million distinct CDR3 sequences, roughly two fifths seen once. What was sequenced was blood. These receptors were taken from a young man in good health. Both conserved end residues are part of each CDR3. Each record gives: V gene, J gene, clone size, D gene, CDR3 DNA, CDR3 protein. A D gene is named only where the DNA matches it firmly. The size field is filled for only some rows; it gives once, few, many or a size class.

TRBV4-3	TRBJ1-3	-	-	TGCGCCAGCAGCCAAGACGAGCGGGCTGGAAACTCCATATATTTT	CASSQDERAGNSIYF
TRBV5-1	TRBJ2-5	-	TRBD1	TGCGCCAGCAGCATAGGACAGGGGCAAAGTGAGCAGTACTTC	CASSIGQGQSEQYF
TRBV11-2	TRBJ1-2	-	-	TGTGCCAGCAGCTTTGGACGACGCAGCAACTATGGCTACACCTTC	CASSFGRRSNYGYTF
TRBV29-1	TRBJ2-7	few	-	TGCAGCGTTGCTGGTAGGGGGGGCTCCTACGAGCAGTACTTC	CSVAGRGGSYEQYF
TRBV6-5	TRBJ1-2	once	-	TGTGCCAGCAGGATTAGGAAGGCCTATGGCTACACCTTC	CASRIRKAYGYTF
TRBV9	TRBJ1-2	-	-	TGTGCCAGCGGACCAGGACAGAGCTATGGCTACACCTTC	CASGPGQSYGYTF
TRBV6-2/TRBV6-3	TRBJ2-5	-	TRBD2	TGTGCCAGCTGGACTAGCGGGAGGGCGGGGGGCCAAGAGACCCAGTACTTC	CASWTSGRAGGQETQYF
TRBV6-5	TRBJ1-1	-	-	TGTGCCAGCAGTTCCGGACAGCGGAAGGCTTTCTTT	CASSSGQRKAFF
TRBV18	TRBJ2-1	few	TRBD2	TGTGCCAGCTCACCACCAGGCAATAGCGGGCAGCAGTTCTTC	CASSPPGNSGQQFF
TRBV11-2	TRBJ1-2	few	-	TGTGCCAGCAGCTTAGACCGGGATATGGCTAACACCTTC	CASSLDRDMANTF
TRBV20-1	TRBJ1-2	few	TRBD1	TGCAGTGCTCCCCGGGACAGCCTAAACTATGGCTACACCTTC	CSAPRDSLNYGYTF
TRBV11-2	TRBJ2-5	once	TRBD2	TGTGCCAGCAGCTCGAGCGGGGTCTTCCAAGAGACCCAGTACTTC	CASSSSGVFQETQYF
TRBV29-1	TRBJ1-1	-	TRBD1	TGCAGCGTTCGACAGGGGGCAACTGAAGCTTTCTTT	CSVRQGATEAFF
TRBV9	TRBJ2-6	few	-	TGTGCCAGCAGCGTAGGCTTTGTGGACTCTGGGGCCAACGTCCTGACTTTC	CASSVGFVDSGANVLTF
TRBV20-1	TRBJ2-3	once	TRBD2	TGCAGTGCTCCCCCGCCTAGCGGCATATCAGATACGCAGTATTTT	CSAPPPSGISDTQYF
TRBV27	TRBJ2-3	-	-	TGTGCCAGCAGTCCCAGGGACCGGCTGGGCACAGATACGCAGTATTTT	CASSPRDRLGTDTQYF
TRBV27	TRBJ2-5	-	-	TGTGCCAGCAGTTGGGCTGCAGGGTACCAAGAGACCCAGTACTTC	CASSWAAGYQETQYF
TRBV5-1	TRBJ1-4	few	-	TGCGCCAGCAGCACCGACCCCGAAGGCGGTGAAAAACTGTTTTTT	CASSTDPEGGEKLFF
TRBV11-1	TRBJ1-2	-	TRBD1	TGTGCCAGCAGCCAACCTCGGGGACAGCCCAACTATGGCTACACCTTC	CASSQPRGQPNYGYTF
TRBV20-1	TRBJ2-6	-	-	TGCAGTGCCTTGATCTCTGGGGCCAGCGTCCTGACTTTC	CSALISGASVLTF
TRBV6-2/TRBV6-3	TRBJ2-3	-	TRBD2	TGTGCCAGCAGATACGGACTAGCGGAAATCACAGATACGCAGTATTTT	CASRYGLAEITDTQYF
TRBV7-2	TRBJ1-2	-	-	TGTGCCAGCAGCAAACCGGGACTGAGGATTATTAACTATGGCTACACCTTC	CASSKPGLRIINYGYTF
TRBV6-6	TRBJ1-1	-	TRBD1	TGTGCCAGTAAAATCCGGGACAGGGGGCGGAGCACTGAAGCTTTCTTT	CASKIRDRGRSTEAFF
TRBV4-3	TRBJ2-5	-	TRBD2	TGCGCCAGCAGCCAAGATGGGGGGGGTCAAGAGACCCAGTACTTC	CASSQDGGGQETQYF
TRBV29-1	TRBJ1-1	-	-	TGCAGCGTTGTTTCTCCCGCCGGGGGGCGGGAAGCTTTCTTT	CSVVSPAGGREAFF
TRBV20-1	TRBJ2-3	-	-	TGCAGTGCTAGATGGGAGGGCACAGATACGCAGTATTTT	CSARWEGTDTQYF
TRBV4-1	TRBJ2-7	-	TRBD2	TGCGCCAGCAGCCAAGGGACTAGCGCTAGCTCCTACAATGAGCAGTACTTC	CASSQGTSASSYNEQYF
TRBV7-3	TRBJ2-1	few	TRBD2	TGTGCCAGCAGCTCGAGCGGGGGAGTCAATGAGCAGTTCTTC	CASSSSGGVNEQFF
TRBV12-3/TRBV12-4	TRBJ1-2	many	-	TGTGCCAGCAGCTCGACAGACTATGGCTACACCTTC	CASSSTDYGYTF
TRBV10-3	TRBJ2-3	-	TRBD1	TGTGCCATCAGCGCGGGACAGGGCCCAGATACGCAGTATTTT	CAISAGQGPDTQYF
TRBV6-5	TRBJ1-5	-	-	TGTGCCAGCAGTAAGACAGGTCGTGGGCAGCCCCAGCATTTT	CASSKTGRGQPQHF
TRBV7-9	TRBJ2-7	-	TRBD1	TGTGCCAGCACAAGACAGGGGGCCGTCGAGCAGTACTTC	CASTRQGAVEQYF
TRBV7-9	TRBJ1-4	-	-	TGTGCCAGCAGCCGTGGTATGGCAGGATCATCAACTAATGAAAAACTGTTTTTT	CASSRGMAGSSTNEKLFF
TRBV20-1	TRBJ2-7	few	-	TGCAGTGCCTCCAGCGGGCCCTACAATGAGCAGTACTTC	CSASSGPYNEQYF
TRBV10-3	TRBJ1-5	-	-	TGTGCCATCAGTGAAGGGGAAGGCAATCACCCCCAGCATTTT	CAISEGEGNHPQHF
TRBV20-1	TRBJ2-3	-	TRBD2	TGCAGTGCTAGAGATCTAGCGGGGATCACAGATACGCAGTATTTT	CSARDLAGITDTQYF
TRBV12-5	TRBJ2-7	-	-	TGTGCTAGTGGTTTGACGGGTTCCTACGAGCAGTACTTC	CASGLTGSYEQYF
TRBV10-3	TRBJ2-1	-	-	TGTGCCATCAGTGAGTCGGTAGGGGATTCGGCTGAGCAGTTCTTC	CAISESVGDSAEQFF
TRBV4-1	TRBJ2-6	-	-	TGCGCCAGCAGCCAAGCTCCGGCCTCTGGGGCCAACGTCCTGACTTTC	CASSQAPASGANVLTF
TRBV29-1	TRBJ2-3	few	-	TGCAGCGTTCCAGGACGCGTAGGTGGTTACACAGATACGCAGTATTTT	CSVPGRVGGYTDTQYF
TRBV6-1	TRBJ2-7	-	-	TGTGCCAGCAGTGAGGTCCCTTTCTACGAGCAGTACTTC	CASSEVPFYEQYF
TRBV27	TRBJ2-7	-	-	TGTGCCAGCAGACTAGAGAGTGAGGTCTACGAGCAGTACTTC	CASRLESEVYEQYF
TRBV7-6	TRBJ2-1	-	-	TGTGCCAGCAGCGTAGACGGGGGCAATGAGCAGTTCTTC	CASSVDGGNEQFF
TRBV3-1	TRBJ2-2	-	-	TGTGCCAGCAGCCAAGATAACAGGGCCGGGGAGCTGTTTTTT	CASSQDNRAGELFF
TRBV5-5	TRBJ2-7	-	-	TGTGCCAGCAGCTTGCTCATTCGGGGAGCCTACGAGCAGTACTTC	CASSLLIRGAYEQYF
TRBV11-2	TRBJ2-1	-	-	TGTGCCAGCAGCGTAGCGCCTTACAATGAGCAGTTCTTC	CASSVAPYNEQFF